This TCR beta chain was retrieved from a study of CD8 T cells in Susac syndrome. Germline CDR1 and CDR2: ENHRY and SYGVKD. The CDR3 runs to 12 residues. V was pared by 8 bases and J by 4 bases, with 11 bases between. TEMRA cells were FACS-enriched, with CD8+ and CD4+ T cells isolated negatively. When the RNA was reverse transcribed, random hexamers were used with an input of roughly 0.45 to 1 ug. TCRdb independently ran MiXCR on the immunoSEQ multiplex PCR reads; one entry per CDR3 protein. The data show around 140,000 distinct CDR3 sequences, approximately 95% seen once. Sequenced material: CD4+ T cells from PBMCs. This chain uses TRBV10-3 with TRBJ1-1; no clear D. The TCR was taken from a human donor with Susac syndrome. CDR3 sequence (DNA): TGTGCCATCCATGATGGCGGCACTGAAGCTTTCTTT. This sequence encodes CAIHDGGTEAFF.